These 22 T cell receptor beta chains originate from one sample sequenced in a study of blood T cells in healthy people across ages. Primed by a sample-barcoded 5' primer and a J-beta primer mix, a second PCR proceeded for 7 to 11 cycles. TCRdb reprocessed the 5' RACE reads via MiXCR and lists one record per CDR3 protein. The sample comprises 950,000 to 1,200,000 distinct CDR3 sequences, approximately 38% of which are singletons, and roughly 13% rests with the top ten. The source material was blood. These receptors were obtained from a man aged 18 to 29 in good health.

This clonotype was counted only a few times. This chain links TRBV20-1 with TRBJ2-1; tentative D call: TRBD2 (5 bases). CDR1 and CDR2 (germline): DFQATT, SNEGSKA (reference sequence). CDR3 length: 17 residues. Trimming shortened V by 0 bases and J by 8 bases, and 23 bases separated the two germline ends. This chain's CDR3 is CSARDKRVGSRGYEQFF. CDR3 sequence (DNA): TGCAGTGCTAGAGATAAGAGGGTGGGCAGTAGAGGCTATGAGCAGTTCTTC.

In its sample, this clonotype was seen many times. The CDR3 coding sequence is TGTGCCAGCAGCTTATGGACTAGCCCCGAGGAGACCCAGTACTTC. Translation gives CASSLWTSPEETQYF. The rearrangement links TRBV11-2 to TRBJ2-5; 8 bases fit TRBD2. The germline CDR1 and CDR2 sequences are SGHAT and FQNNGV. The CDR3 has 15 amino acids. The V segment lost 2 bases and the J segment 5 bases; nucleotides outside the gene matches: 7.

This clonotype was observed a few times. This chain's CDR3 is CASSGYDLDEQFF. CDR3 nucleotide sequence: TGTGCCAGCAGTGGATACGACCTCGATGAGCAGTTCTTC. J is TRBJ2-1 and V is TRBV25-1; the D is unclear. Trimming shortened V by 4 bases and J by 8 bases, and 12 bases separated the two germline ends. Germline CDR1 is MGHDK and CDR2 is SYGVNS. The length of the CDR3 is 13 residues. Variable domain in full (rest from reference TRBV25-1 and TRBJ2-1): EADIYQTPRYLVIGTGKKITLECSQTMGHDKMYWYQQDPGMELHLIHYSYGVNSTEKGDLSSESTVSRIRTEHFPLTLESARPSHTSQYLCASSGYDLDEQFFGPGTRLTVL.

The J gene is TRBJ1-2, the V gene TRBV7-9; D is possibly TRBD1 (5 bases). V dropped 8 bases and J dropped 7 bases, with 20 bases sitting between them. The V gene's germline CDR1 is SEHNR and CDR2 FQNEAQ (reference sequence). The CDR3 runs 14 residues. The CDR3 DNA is TGTGCCAGCTCAAGCTCGGGGGGACCCCCTGGCTACACCTTC. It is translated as CASSSSGGPPGYTF.

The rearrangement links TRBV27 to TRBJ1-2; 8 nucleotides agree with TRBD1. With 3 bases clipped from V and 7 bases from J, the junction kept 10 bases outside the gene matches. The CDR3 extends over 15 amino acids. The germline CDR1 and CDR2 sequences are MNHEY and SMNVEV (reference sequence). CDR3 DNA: TGTGCCAGCAGTTTTCAGGGGGCCTCGGGGGGTGGCTACACCTTC. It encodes CASSFQGASGGGYTF.

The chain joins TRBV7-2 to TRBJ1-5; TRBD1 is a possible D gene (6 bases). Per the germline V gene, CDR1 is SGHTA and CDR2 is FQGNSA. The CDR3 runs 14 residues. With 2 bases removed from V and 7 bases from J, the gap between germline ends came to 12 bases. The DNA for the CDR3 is TGTGCCAGCAGCTTACACCAGGGGATACAGCCCCAGCATTTT. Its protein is CASSLHQGIQPQHF.

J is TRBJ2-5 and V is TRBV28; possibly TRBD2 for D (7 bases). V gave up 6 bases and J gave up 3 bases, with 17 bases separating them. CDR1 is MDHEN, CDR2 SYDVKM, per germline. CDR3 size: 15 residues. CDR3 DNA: TGTGCCAGCAGCACTGGGGGGGCCGAGGAAGAGACCCAGTACTTC. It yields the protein CASSTGGAEEETQYF.

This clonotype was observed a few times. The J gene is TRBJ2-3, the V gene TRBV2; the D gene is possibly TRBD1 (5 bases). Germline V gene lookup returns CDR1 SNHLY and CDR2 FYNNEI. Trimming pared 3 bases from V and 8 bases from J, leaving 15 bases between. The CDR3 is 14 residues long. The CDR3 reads CASSDDEGVGTQYF. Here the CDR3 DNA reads TGTGCCAGCAGTGACGACGAAGGGGTTGGTACGCAGTATTTT. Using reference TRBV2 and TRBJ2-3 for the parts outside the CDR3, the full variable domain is EPEVTQTPSHQVTQMGQEVILRCVPISNHLYFYWYRQILGQKVEFLVSFYNNEISEKSEIFDDQFSVERPDGSNFTLKIRSTKLEDSAMYFCASSDDEGVGTQYFGPGTRLTVL.

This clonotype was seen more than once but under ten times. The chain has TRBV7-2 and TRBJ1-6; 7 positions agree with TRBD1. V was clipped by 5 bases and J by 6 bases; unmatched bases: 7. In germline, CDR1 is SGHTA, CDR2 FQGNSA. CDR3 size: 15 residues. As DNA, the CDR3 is TGTGCCAGCAGCGACCGGGACAGAGCTAATTCACCCCTCCACTTT. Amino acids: CASSDRDRANSPLHF.

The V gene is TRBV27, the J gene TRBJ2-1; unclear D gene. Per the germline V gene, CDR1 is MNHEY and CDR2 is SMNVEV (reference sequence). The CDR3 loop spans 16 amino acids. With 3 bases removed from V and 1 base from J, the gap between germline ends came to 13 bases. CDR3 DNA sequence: TGTGCCAGCAGTTTGGACGAAGGAAGGTCCTACAATGAGCAGTTCTTC. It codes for CASSLDEGRSYNEQFF.

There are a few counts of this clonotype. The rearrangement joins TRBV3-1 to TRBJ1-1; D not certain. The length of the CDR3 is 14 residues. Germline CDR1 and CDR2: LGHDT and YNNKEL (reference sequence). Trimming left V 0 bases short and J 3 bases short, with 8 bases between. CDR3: CASSQDESYTEAFF. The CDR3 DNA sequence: TGTGCCAGCAGCCAAGACGAGAGTTACACTGAAGCTTTCTTT.

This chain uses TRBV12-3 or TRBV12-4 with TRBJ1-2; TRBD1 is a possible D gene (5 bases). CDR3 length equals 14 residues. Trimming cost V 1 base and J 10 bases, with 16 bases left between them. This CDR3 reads CASSLGIRGDAYTF. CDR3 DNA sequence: TGTGCCAGCAGTTTAGGTATACGAGGGGATGCCTACACCTTC.

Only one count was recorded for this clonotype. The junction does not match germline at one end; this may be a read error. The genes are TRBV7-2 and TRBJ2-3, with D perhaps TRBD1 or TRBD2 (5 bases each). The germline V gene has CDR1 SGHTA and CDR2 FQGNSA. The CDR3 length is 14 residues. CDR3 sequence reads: CAGSSGPCTDTQYF. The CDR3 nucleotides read TGTGCCGGTAGCTCGGGGCCATGCACAGATACACAGTATTTT.

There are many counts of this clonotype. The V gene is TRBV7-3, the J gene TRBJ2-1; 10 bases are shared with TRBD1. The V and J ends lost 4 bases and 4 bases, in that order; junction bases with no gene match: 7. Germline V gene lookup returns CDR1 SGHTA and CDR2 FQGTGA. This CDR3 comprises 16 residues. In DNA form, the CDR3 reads TGTGCCAGCAGCTCCGGACAGGGGGAATATTACAATGAGCAGTTCTTC. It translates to CASSSGQGEYYNEQFF. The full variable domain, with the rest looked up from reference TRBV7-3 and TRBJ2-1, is GAGVSQTPSNKVTEKGKYVELRCDPISGHTALYWYRQSLGQGPEFLIYFQGTGAADDSGLPNDRFFAVRPEGSVSTLKIQRTERGDSAVYLCASSSGQGEYYNEQFFGPGTRLTVL.

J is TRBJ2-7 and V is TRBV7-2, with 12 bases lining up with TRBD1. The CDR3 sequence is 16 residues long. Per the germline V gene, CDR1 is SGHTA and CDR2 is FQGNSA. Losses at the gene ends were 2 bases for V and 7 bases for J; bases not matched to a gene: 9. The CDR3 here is CASSLHGTGGYNEQYF. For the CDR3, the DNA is TGTGCCAGCAGCTTACACGGGACAGGGGGCTACAATGAGCAGTACTTC.

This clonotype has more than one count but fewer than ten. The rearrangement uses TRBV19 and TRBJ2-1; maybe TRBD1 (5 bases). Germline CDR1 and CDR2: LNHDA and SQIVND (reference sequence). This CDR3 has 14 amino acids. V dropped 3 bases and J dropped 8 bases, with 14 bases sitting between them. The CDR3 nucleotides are TGTGCCAGTAGTATGAAGTCAGGGCCCCATGAGCAGTTCTTC. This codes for CASSMKSGPHEQFF.

The CDR3 spells CASSLNEGGFGYGYTF. The CDR3 nucleotides read TGTGCCAGCAGTTTAAATGAAGGGGGCTTCGGCTATGGCTACACCTTC. The rearrangement uses TRBV28 and TRBJ1-2, with TRBD1 identical over 7 bases. V lost 2 bases, J lost 4 bases, and 10 bases stayed unmatched. The CDR3 is 16 residues long. Germline lookup yields CDR1 MDHEN and CDR2 SYDVKM.

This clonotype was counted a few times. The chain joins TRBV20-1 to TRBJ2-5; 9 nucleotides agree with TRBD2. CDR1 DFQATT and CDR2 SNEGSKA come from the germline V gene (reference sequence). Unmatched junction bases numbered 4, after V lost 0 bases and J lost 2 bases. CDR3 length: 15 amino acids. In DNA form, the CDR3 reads TGCAGTGCTAGAGACCCAGCGGGGGGTCAAGAGACCCAGTACTTC. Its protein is CSARDPAGGQETQYF.

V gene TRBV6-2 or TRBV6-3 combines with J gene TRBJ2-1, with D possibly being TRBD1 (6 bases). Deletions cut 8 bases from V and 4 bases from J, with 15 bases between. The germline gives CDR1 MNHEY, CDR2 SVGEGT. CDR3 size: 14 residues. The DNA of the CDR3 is TGTGCCAGCCTTTTGCCAGGGACATACAATGAGCAGTTCTTC. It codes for CASLLPGTYNEQFF.

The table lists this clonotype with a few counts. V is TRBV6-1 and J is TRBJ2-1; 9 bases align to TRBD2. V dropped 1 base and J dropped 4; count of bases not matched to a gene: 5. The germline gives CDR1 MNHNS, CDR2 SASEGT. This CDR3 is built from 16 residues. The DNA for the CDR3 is TGTGCCAGCAGTGAAGAAGCGGGGGGCCCATACAATGAGCAGTTCTTC. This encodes CASSEEAGGPYNEQFF.

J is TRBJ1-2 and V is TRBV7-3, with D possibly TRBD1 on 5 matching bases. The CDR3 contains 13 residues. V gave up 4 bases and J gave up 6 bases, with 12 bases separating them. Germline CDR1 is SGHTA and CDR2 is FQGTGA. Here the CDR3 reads CASSSGGEDGYTF. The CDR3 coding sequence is TGTGCCAGCAGCTCGGGAGGGGAGGATGGCTACACCTTC.

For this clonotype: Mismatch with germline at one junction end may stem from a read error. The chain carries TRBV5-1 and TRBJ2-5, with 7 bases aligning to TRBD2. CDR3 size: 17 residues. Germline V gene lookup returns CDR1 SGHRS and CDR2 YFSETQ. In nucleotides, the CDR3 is TGCGCCAGCACCATTGAAAGTATCGGGGGGTCCCAAGATACCCAGTACTTC. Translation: CASTIESIGGSQDTQYF.